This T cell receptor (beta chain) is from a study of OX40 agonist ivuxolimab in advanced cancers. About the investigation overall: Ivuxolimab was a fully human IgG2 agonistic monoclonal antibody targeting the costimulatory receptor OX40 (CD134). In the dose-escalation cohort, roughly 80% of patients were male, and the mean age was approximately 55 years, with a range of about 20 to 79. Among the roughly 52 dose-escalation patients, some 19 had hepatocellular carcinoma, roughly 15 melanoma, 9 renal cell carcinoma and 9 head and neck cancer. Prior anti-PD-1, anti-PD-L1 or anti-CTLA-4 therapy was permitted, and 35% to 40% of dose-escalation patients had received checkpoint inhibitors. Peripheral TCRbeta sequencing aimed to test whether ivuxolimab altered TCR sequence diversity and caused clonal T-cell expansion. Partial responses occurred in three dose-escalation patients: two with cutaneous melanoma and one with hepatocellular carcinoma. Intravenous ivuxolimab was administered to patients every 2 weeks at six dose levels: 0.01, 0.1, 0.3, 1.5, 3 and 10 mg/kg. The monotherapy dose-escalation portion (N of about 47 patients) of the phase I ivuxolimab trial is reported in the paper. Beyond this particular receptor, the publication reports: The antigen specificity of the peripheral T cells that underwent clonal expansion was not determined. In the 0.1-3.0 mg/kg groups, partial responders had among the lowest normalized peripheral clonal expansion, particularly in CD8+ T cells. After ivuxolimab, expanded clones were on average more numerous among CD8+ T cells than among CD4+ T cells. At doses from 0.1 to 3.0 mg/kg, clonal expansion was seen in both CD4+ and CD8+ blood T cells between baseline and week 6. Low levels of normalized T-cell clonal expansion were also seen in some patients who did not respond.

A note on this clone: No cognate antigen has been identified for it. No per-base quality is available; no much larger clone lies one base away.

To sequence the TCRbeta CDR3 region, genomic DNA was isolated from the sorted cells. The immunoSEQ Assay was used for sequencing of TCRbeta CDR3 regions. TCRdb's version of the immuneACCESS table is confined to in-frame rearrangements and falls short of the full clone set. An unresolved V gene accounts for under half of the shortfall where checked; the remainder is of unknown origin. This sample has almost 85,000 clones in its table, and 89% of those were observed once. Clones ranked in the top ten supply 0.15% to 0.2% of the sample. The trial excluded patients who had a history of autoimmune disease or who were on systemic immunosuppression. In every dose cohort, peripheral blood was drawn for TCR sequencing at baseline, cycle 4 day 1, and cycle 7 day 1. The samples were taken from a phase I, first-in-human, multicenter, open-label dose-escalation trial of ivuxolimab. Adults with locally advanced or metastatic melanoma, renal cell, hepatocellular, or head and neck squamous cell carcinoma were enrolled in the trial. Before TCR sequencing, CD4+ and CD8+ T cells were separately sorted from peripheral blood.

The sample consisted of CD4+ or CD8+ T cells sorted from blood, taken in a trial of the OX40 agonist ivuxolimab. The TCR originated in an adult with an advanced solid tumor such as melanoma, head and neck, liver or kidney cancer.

The CDR3 reads CASSSGQPRQPQHF. The nucleotide sequence reads as follows: TGTGCCAGCAGCTCAGGACAGCCGCGGCAGCCCCAGCATTTT. The receptor chain draws on TRBV5-6 and TRBJ1-5; the D gene is perhaps TRBD1, on 6 matching bases. The trim is 3 bases for V and 7 bases for J, with a gap of 14 bases between the germline ends. The CDR3 contains 14 residues, cysteine and phenylalanine counted. CDR3 DNA only is kept here, 42 bases in frame from base 1. CDR1 SGHDT and CDR2 YYEEEE are derived from the germline V gene.